This T cell receptor (beta chain) was found in a study of T cell responses to AZD1222 COVID-19 vaccine. Study-level points and caveats: Vaccination with two AZD1222 doses was followed by a rise in Spike-specific TCR breadth and depth. No day 14 peak samples; only post-peak repertoires were characterized. White British people made up most donors, females outnumbered males, and clonal diversity was possibly underestimated.

Concerning this clone itself: What it binds is unknown.

Germline V gene data show CDR1 as KGHDR and CDR2 as SFDVKD. Losses at the gene ends were 6 bases for V and 2 bases for J; bases not matched to a gene: 4. The CDR3 sequence is 15 residues long. Some clones are missing from TCRdb's copy, which holds only in-frame ones; the method was immunoSEQ multiplex PCR. This table holds around 170,000 clones, about nine tenths found once. The clonotype originates from an adult in good health. Here the sequenced sample was peripheral blood, taken on day 0 of AZD1222 vaccination. The rearrangement uses TRBV24-1 and TRBJ2-1; 9 bases are shared with TRBD2. DNA of the CDR3: TGTGCCACCAGTCCGACTAGCGGTCCCTACAATGAGCAGTTCTTC. It specifies CATSPTSGPYNEQFF.